This T cell receptor beta chain appears in the sequencing data of a study of early T cells in non-severe SARS-CoV-2 infection. Study results and caveats: Matching results from VDJdb favored anti-spike CD8 responses, leaving private and CD4 specificities undetected.

The protocol attached unique molecular identifiers to individual cDNA molecules. TCRdb passed the 5' RACE reads through MiXCR, listing each CDR3 protein once. The repertoire holds tens of thousands of distinct CDR3 sequences, with about 5.8% as singletons. This clonotype was observed at least ten times. Its antigen is currently unknown. V trimming: 5 bases; J trimming: 8 bases; junction bases outside the gene matches: 15. CDR3 length: 16 amino acids. In germline, CDR1 is SGHNT, CDR2 YENEEA. The source material was whole blood. The genes are TRBV11-3 and TRBJ2-1; 7 nucleotides match TRBD2. The clonotype originates from an adult who was a healthcare worker with PCR-confirmed SARS-CoV-2 infection or an uninfected control (not recorded which). The CDR3 coding sequence is TGTGCCAGCAGCACCTCCGGCGGGAGTGATATAGATGAGCAGTTCTTC. Encoded protein: CASSTSGGSDIDEQFF.